One and the same sample provided the 3 T cell receptor beta chains below, sequenced in a study of T cells in Graves' hyperthyroidism and ophthalmopathy. Amplified TCR beta CDR3 regions came from RNA transcripts. An initial round of RT-PCR targeting the TCR CDR3 relied on the HTBI primer set. TCRdb fed the multiplex PCR reads into MiXCR, producing one record per CDR3 protein. The sample records around 290,000 distinct CDR3 sequences, approximately 15% being singletons. Sequencing input: blood. The receptors here all came from a woman between 55 and 75 years old with Graves' ophthalmopathy.

This clonotype was counted at least ten times. The chain links TRBV5-6 to TRBJ1-6, with D hard to call. Germline lookup yields CDR1 SGHDT and CDR2 YYEEEE. The CDR3 extends over 16 amino acids. The V end lost 0 bases, the J end lost 7 bases, and 14 bases lay between the germline ends. The CDR3 bases are TGTGCCAGCAGCTTGGATTCCAGGCGACGGAATTCACCCCTCCACTTT. This gives the protein CASSLDSRRRNSPLHF.

In its sample, this clonotype was seen once. The genes are TRBV29-1 and TRBJ2-7, with D hard to call. The V end lost 2 bases, the J end lost 7 bases, and 9 bases lay between the germline ends. The CDR3 is made up of 11 amino acids. Germline V gives CDR1 SQVTM, CDR2 ANQGSEA. The DNA for the CDR3 is TGCAGCGTTGAACACCCTCGTGAGCAGTACTTC. It specifies CSVEHPREQYF.

The chain links TRBV6-2 or TRBV6-3 to TRBJ2-5, with TRBD1 matching 9 bases. After removal of 1 base from V and 7 bases from J, the junction contained 7 bases not matched to a gene. Per germline, CDR1 MNHEY and CDR2 SVGEGT. The CDR3 extends over 15 amino acids. CDR3 nucleotides: TGTGCCAGCAGTTACTTGGGACAGGGAAAAGGGACCCAGTACTTC. Its protein product is CASSYLGQGKGTQYF.